This TCR beta chain came from a study of blood T cell repertoires in COVID-19. Generated by immunoSEQ multiplex PCR, the TCRdb table keeps only in-frame clones and is missing some. Counted here are over 100,000 clones, 70% to 90% occurring once; the ten biggest clones make up less than 1.5%. Sequencing used peripheral blood. The TCR comes from a man aged 35-49 years with acute or convalescent COVID-19.

Written as DNA, the CDR3 is TGTGCCAGCAGCTTATCAGGATCCTATAATTCACCCCTCCACTTT. The encoded protein is CASSLSGSYNSPLHF. This rearrangement joins TRBV11-1 to TRBJ1-6; D unclear. Germline CDR1 reads SGHAT; CDR2 reads FQDESV (reference sequence). This CDR3 region has 15 residues. V dropped 2 bases and J dropped 1 base, with 6 bases sitting between them.